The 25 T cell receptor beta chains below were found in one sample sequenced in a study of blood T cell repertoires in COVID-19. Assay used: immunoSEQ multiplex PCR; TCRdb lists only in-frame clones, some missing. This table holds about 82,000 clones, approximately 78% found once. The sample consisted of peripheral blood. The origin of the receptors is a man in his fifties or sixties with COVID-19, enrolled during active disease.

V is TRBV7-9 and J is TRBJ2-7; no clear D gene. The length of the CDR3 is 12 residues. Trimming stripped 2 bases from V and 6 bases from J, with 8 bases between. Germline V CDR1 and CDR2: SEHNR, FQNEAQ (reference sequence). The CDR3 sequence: CASSLWPGEQYF. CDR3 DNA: TGTGCCAGCAGCTTATGGCCAGGCGAGCAGTACTTC.

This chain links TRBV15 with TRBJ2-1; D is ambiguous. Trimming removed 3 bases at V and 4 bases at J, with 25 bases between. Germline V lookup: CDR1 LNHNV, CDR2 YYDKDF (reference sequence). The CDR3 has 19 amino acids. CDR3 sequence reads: CATSSRGQELRMRYNEQFF. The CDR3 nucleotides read TGTGCCACCAGCAGTCGTGGTCAGGAATTACGGATGAGATACAATGAGCAGTTCTTC.

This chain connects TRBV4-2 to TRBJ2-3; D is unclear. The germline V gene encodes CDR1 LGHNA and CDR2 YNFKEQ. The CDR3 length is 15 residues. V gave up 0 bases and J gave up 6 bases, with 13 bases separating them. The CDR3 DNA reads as TGTGCCAGCAGCCAAGAGATAGTAACCCCGGATACGCAGTATTTT. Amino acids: CASSQEIVTPDTQYF.

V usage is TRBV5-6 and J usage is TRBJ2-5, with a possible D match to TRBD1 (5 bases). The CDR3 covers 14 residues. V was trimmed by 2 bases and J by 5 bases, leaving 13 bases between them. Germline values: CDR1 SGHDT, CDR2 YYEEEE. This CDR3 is CASSFGRVGETQYF. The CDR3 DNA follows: TGTGCCAGCAGCTTTGGCAGGGTAGGGGAGACCCAGTACTTC.

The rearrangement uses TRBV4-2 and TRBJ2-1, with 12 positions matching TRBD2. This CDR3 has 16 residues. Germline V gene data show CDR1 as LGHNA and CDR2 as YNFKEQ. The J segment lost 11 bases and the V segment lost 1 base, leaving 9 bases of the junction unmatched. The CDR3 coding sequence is TGTGCCAGCAGCCAAGCCGGGACTAGCGGGTCCTTGAAGCAGTTCTTC. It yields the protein CASSQAGTSGSLKQFF.

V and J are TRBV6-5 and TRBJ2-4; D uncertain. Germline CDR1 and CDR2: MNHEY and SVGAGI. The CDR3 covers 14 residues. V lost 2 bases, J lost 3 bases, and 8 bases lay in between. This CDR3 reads CASSYSEGKNIQYF. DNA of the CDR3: TGTGCCAGCAGTTACAGCGAAGGCAAAAACATTCAGTACTTC.

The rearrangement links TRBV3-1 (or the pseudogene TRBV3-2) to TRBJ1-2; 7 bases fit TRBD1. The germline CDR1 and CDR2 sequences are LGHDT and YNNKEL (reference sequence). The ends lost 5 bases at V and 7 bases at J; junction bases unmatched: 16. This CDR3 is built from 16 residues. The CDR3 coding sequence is TGTGCCAGCAGCGGAATTTGGACAGGTGGTTTGAGTGGCTACACCTTC. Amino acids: CASSGIWTGGLSGYTF.

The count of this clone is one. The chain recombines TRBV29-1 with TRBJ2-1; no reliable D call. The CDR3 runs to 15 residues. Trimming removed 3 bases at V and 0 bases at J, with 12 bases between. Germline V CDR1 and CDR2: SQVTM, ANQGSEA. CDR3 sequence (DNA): TGCAGCGTTGAGGTGCGGCAGAGCTCCTACAATGAGCAGTTCTTC. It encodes CSVEVRQSSYNEQFF.

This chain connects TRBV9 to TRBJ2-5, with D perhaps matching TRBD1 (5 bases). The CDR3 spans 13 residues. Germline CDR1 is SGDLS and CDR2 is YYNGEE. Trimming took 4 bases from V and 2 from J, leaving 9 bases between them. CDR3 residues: CASSYRTQETQYF. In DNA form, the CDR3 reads TGTGCCAGCAGCTATCGGACACAAGAGACCCAGTACTTC.

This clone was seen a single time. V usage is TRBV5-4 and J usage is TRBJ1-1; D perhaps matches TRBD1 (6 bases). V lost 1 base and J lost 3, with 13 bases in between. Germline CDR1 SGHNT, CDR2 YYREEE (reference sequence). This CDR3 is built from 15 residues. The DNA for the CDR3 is TGTGCCAGCAGCTTGCAGCAGGGGCGGGACACTGAAGCTTTCTTT. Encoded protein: CASSLQQGRDTEAFF.

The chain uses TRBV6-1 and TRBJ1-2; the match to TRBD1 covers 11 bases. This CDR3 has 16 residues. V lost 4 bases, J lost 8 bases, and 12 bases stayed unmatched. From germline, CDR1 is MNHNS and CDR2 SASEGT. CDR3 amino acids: CASSAFPQDRGHGYTF. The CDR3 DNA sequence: TGTGCCAGCAGTGCCTTCCCCCAGGACAGGGGGCACGGCTACACCTTC.

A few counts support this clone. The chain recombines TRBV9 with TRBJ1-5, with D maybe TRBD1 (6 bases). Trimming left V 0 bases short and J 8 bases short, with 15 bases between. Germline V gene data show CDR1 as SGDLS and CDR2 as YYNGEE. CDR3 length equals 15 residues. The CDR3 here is CASSVGRDYREPQHF. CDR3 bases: TGTGCCAGCAGCGTAGGAAGGGACTACAGGGAGCCCCAGCATTTT.

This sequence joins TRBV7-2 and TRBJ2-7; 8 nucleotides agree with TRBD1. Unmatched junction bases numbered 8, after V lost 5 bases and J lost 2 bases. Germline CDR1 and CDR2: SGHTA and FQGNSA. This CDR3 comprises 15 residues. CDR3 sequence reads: CASSPDRGRTYEQYF. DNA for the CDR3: TGTGCCAGCAGCCCCGACAGGGGTCGAACCTACGAGCAGTACTTC.

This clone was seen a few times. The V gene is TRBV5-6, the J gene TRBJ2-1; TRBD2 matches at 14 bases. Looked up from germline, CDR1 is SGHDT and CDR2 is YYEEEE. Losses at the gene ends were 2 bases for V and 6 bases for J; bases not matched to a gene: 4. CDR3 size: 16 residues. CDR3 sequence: CASSFGLAGGSNEQFF. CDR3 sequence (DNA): TGTGCCAGCAGCTTCGGACTAGCGGGGGGCTCCAATGAGCAGTTCTTC.

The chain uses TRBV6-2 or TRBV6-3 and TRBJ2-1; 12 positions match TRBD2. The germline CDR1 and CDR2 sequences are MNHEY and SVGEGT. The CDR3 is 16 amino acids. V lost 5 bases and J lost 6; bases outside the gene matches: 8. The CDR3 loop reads CASSPRTSGIPNEQFF. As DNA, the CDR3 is TGTGCCAGCAGTCCCCGGACTAGCGGGATCCCCAATGAGCAGTTCTTC.

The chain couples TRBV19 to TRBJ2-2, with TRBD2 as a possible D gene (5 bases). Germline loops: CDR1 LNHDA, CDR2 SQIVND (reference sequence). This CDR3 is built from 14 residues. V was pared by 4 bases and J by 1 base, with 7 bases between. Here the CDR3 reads CASSKGRNTGELFF. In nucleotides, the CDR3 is TGTGCCAGTAGTAAAGGGAGGAACACCGGGGAGCTGTTTTTT.

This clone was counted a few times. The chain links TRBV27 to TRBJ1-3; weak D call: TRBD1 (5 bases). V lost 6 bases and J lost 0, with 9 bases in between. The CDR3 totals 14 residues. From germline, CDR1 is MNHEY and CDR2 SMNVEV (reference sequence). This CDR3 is CASRTGGSGNTIYF. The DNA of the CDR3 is TGTGCCAGCAGGACCGGGGGCTCTGGAAACACCATATATTTT.

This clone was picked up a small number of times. The CDR3 spells CASSETNRGHQPQHF. CDR3 bases: TGTGCCAGCAGTGAAACGAACAGGGGGCATCAGCCCCAGCATTTT. This rearrangement joins TRBV2 to TRBJ1-5, with 9 positions matching TRBD1. The ends lost 2 bases at V and 5 bases at J; junction bases unmatched: 4. From germline, CDR1 is SNHLY and CDR2 FYNNEI. The CDR3 totals 15 residues.

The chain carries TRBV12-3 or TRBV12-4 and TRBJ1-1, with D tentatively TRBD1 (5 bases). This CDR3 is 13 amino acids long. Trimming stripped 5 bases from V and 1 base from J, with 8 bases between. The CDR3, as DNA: TGTGCCAGCAGTGTAACAGGGAACACTGAAGCTTTCTTT. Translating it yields CASSVTGNTEAFF.

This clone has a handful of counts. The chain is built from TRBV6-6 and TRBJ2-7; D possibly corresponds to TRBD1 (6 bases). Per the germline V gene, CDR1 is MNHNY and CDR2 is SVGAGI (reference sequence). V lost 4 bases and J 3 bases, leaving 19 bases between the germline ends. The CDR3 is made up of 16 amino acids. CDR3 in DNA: TGTGCCAGCAGTTCTACCGGACAGATCATAGGCTACGAGCAGTACTTC. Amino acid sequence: CASSSTGQIIGYEQYF.

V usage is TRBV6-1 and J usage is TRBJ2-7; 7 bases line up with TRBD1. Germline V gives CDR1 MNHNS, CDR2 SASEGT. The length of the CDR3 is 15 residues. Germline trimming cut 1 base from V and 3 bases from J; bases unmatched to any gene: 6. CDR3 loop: CASSEGSGGLYEQYF. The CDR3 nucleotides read TGTGCCAGCAGTGAAGGGTCAGGGGGTCTCTACGAGCAGTACTTC.

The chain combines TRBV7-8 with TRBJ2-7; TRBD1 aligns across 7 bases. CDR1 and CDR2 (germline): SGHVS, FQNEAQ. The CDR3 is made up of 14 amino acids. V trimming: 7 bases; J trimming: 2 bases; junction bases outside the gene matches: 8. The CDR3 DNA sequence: TGTGCCAGCATGTTAGGGACAGTGACCTACGAGCAGTACTTC. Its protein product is CASMLGTVTYEQYF.

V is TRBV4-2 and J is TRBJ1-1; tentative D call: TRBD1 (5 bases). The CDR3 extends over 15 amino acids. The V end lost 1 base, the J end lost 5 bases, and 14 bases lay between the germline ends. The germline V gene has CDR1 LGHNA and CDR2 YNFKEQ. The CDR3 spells CASSQAGGKGTEAFF. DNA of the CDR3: TGTGCCAGCAGCCAAGCCGGGGGGAAGGGAACTGAAGCTTTCTTT.

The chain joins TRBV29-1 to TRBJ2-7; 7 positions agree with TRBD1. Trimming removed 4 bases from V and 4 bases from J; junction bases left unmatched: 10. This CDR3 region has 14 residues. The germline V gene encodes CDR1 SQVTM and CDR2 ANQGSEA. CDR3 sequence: CSVVPGQHLYEQYF. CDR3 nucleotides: TGCAGCGTTGTTCCGGGACAGCACTTGTACGAGCAGTACTTC.

CDR3 region: CASSHGGSSGMYSNQPQHF. The CDR3 DNA follows: TGCGCCAGCAGTCACGGAGGGTCGTCCGGGATGTATAGCAATCAGCCCCAGCATTTT. The rearrangement uses TRBV23-1 and TRBJ1-5; D uncertain. TRBV23-1 is an ORF; its function is uncertain. The CDR3 totals 19 residues. V lost 3 bases and J lost 0, with 21 bases in between.